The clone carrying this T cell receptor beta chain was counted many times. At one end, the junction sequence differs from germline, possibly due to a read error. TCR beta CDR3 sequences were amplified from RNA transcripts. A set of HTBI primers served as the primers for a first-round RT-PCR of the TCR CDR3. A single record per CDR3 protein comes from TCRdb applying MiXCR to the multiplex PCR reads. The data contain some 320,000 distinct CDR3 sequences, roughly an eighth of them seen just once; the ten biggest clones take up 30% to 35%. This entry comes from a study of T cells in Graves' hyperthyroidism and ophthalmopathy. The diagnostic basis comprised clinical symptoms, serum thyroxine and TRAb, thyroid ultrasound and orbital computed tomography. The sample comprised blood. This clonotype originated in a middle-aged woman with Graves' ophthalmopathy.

The CDR3 spells CASSQGTGGSDGYTF. The CDR3 DNA reads TGTGCCAGCAGTCAAGGGACAGGGGGTTCTGATGGCTACACCTTC. The chain recombines TRBV3-1 with TRBJ1-2; 11 nucleotides agree with TRBD1. This CDR3 contains 15 residues. The germline CDR1 and CDR2 sequences are LGHDT and YNNKEL (reference sequence). The entire variable domain, with the rest obtained from reference TRBV3-1 and TRBJ1-2, is as follows: DTAVSQTPKYLVTQMGNDKSIKCEQNLGHDTMYWYKQDSKKFLKIMFSYNNKELIINETVPNRFSPKSPDKAHLNLHINSLELGDSAVYFCASSQGTGGSDGYTFGSGTRLTVV.